Below, 23 T cell receptor beta chains from the same sample are listed, as sequenced in a study of cytomegalovirus exposure and HLA in healthy donors (dated by TCRdb to 2016 to 2017). The library came from the immunoSEQ multiplex PCR assay. A mixture of 60 forward primers for TCR Vbeta segments and 13 reverse primers for TCR Jbeta segments was used in the multiplex PCR. Entries here come from immuneACCESS through TCRdb and include only in-frame sequences with V and J called. Some clones fail to appear in such tables; in the studies checked, an unresolved V gene covers under half of the shortfall, and the cause of the remainder is unknown. The sample profile shows roughly 180,000 clones; roughly 80% of them were found once. The top ten clonotypes cover around 8.3% of the sample. Sequenced sample: PBMCs. Source of these receptors: a middle-aged woman in good health and CMV-seropositive.

This rearrangement joins TRBV5-1 to TRBJ2-5; 9 bases fit TRBD2. TRBJ2-7 matches the DNA end more closely, so the J call is doubtful. The CDR3 consists of 18 residues. Germline V gives CDR1 SGHRS, CDR2 YFSETQ. The CDR3 here is CASSWGLAGNQDNYEQYF. The CDR3 DNA reads TGCGCCAGCAGCTGGGGACTAGCCGGTAACCAAGATAACTACGAGCAGTACTTC.

The gene calls are TRBV28 and TRBJ1-3, with TRBD1 as a possible D gene (5 bases). V lost 6 bases, J lost 0 bases, and 15 bases lay in between. This CDR3 is built from 16 residues. CDR1 MDHEN and CDR2 SYDVKM come from the germline V gene. CDR3: CASRPGTAVSGNTIYF. The CDR3 DNA is TGTGCCAGCAGACCAGGGACTGCAGTCTCTGGAAACACCATATATTTT.

This clone appeared many times. The chain is built from TRBV6-1 and TRBJ2-7, with 7 positions matching TRBD1. J gave up 3 bases and V 1 base, and 6 bases lay outside the gene matches. The CDR3 length is 15 residues. Looked up from germline, CDR1 is MNHNS and CDR2 is SASEGT. This chain's CDR3 is CASSEVGRGNYEQYF. DNA for the CDR3: TGTGCCAGCAGTGAAGTGGGCAGGGGGAACTACGAGCAGTACTTC.

The rearrangement links TRBV5-6 to TRBJ2-1; TRBD2 matches at 12 bases. Looked up from germline, CDR1 is SGHDT and CDR2 is YYEEEE. This CDR3 region has 17 residues. The V segment lost 4 bases and the J segment 6 bases; nucleotides outside the gene matches: 11. The CDR3 region has the DNA TGTGCCAGCAGCCGAAAGTACCTAGCGGGAGGGGGCAATGAGCAGTTCTTC. It encodes CASSRKYLAGGGNEQFF.

V usage is TRBV5-1 and J usage is TRBJ2-7; weak D call: TRBD1 (7 bases). CDR1 is SGHRS, CDR2 YFSETQ, per germline. The CDR3 sequence is 16 residues long. Trimming removed 4 bases at V and 0 bases at J, with 17 bases between. The CDR3 is CASSPEGAPSSYEQYF. CDR3 DNA: TGCGCCAGCAGCCCGGAGGGGGCCCCCAGCTCCTACGAGCAGTACTTC.

V usage is TRBV7-3 and J usage is TRBJ2-1, with D uncertain. Germline V lookup: CDR1 SGHTA, CDR2 FQGTGA. The V gene lost 5 bases and the J gene lost 4 bases, with 12 bases spanning the gap. The CDR3 contains 14 residues. The CDR3 spells CASSPAPLYNEQFF. The CDR3 DNA is TGTGCCAGCAGCCCCGCGCCTCTTTACAATGAGCAGTTCTTC. The complete variable domain, with remaining parts taken from reference TRBV7-3 and TRBJ2-1, reads GAGVSQTPSNKVTEKGKYVELRCDPISGHTALYWYRQSLGQGPEFLIYFQGTGAADDSGLPNDRFFAVRPEGSVSTLKIQRTERGDSAVYLCASSPAPLYNEQFFGPGTRLTVL.

The J gene is TRBJ1-2, the V gene TRBV5-1; D is possibly TRBD1 (5 bases). The CDR3 is made up of 15 amino acids. The V end lost 1 base, the J end lost 6 bases, and 16 bases lay between the germline ends. From germline, CDR1 is SGHRS and CDR2 YFSETQ. The CDR3 DNA reads TGCGCCAGCAGCTTGTCCGGGGAAGGAGGGGATGGCTACACCTTC. Protein sequence: CASSLSGEGGDGYTF.

The chain's CDR3 is CSVVGRAYNEQFF. CDR3 coding DNA: TGCAGCGTTGTCGGGAGGGCTTACAATGAGCAGTTCTTC. The J gene is TRBJ2-1, the V gene TRBV29-1; 8 bases align to TRBD2. The CDR3 has 13 residues. Losses at the gene ends were 4 bases for V and 4 bases for J; bases not matched to a gene: 3. CDR1 is SQVTM and CDR2 is ANQGSEA in the germline V gene.

This clone was counted between two and nine times. The chain joins TRBV28 to TRBJ2-7; 7 bases fit TRBD2. With V trimmed by 3 bases and J by 2 bases, 4 bases remained unmatched. This CDR3 is built from 14 residues. Per germline, CDR1 MDHEN and CDR2 SYDVKM. CDR3 amino acids: CASSFILAAYEQYF. DNA for the CDR3: TGTGCCAGCAGTTTCATCCTAGCGGCCTACGAGCAGTACTTC.

This clone has just a few counts. The genes are TRBV6-5 and TRBJ2-1; 8 bases align to TRBD1. Germline CDR1 MNHEY, CDR2 SVGAGI. CDR3 length: 14 amino acids. The ends lost 6 bases at V and 6 bases at J; junction bases unmatched: 7. This CDR3 reads CASSRDRLINEQFF. DNA of the CDR3: TGTGCCAGCAGCCGGGACAGGTTAATCAATGAGCAGTTCTTC.

This chain connects TRBV7-2 to TRBJ2-7; D may be TRBD1 (6 bases). This CDR3 spans 14 amino acids. The V end was cut by 3 bases, the J end by 0 bases, with 9 bases between. Germline V gene lookup returns CDR1 SGHTA and CDR2 FQGNSA. The CDR3 DNA reads as TGTGCCAGCAGCTTGGGACACCTCTCCTACGAGCAGTACTTC. Protein sequence: CASSLGHLSYEQYF.

V is TRBV11-2 and J is TRBJ2-1; TRBD2 matches at 12 bases. CDR1 is SGHAT, CDR2 FQNNGV, per germline. V shed 3 bases and J 5 bases; nucleotides not matched to a gene: 5. This CDR3 contains 16 residues. The CDR3 DNA sequence: TGTGCCAGCAGCTTCACTGGACTAGCGGGGAACAATGAGCAGTTCTTC. Translation: CASSFTGLAGNNEQFF.

This clone was seen a few times. The chain has TRBV5-5 and TRBJ1-1; D gene unclear. Trimming stripped 0 bases from V and 0 bases from J, with 12 bases between. The germline gives CDR1 SGHKS, CDR2 YYEKEE (reference sequence). The CDR3 is 16 residues long. The CDR3 region is CASSLVPLDMNTEAFF. The CDR3 bases are TGTGCCAGCAGCTTGGTCCCCCTAGATATGAACACTGAAGCTTTCTTT.

V is TRBV21-1 and J is TRBJ2-7; the D call of TRBD1 is as the table states it, not checked on the DNA. TRBV21-1 is marked as a pseudogene. CDR3 length equals 17 residues. The CDR3 spells CASSKGTRDRGIYEQYF. The CDR3 DNA is TGTGCCAGCAGCAAAGGGACCCGGGACAGGGGAATCTACGAGCAGTACTTC.

J is TRBJ2-1 and V is TRBV9, with D perhaps matching TRBD2 (6 bases). This CDR3 region has 14 residues. Between the trimmed V and J ends, which lost 0 bases and 7 bases, there was a span of 11 bases. Germline CDR1 SGDLS, CDR2 YYNGEE. Written as DNA, the CDR3 is TGTGCCAGCAGCGTAGTGTCGGGAGAGAATGAGCAGTTCTTC. It encodes CASSVVSGENEQFF. Complete variable domain (other parts from reference TRBV9 and TRBJ2-1): DSGVTQTPKHLITATGQRVTLRCSPRSGDLSVYWYQQSLDQGLQFLIQYYNGEERAKGNILERFSAQQFPDLHSELNLSSLELGDSALYFCASSVVSGENEQFFGPGTRLTVL.

CDR3 sequence: CASSYELHNEQFF. The CDR3 DNA sequence: TGTGCCAGCAGTTACGAGCTCCACAATGAGCAGTTCTTC. This rearrangement joins TRBV6-6 to TRBJ2-1, with D unclear. The germline V gene has CDR1 MNHNY and CDR2 SVGAGI (reference sequence). The CDR3 has 13 amino acids. The V and J ends lost 2 bases and 5 bases respectively, with 7 bases between them.

The chain carries TRBV4-3 and TRBJ2-7; D unresolved. CDR3 length: 14 residues. V lost 4 bases to trimming and J lost 1 base, with 11 bases between them. Germline CDR1 reads LGHNA; CDR2 reads YSLEER. The CDR3 nucleotides read TGCGCCAGCAGCCTCCGGTTTAATTCCTACGAGCAGTACTTC. Residues: CASSLRFNSYEQYF.

The chain links TRBV6-5 to TRBJ2-2; the match to TRBD1 covers 7 bases. The germline V gene encodes CDR1 MNHEY and CDR2 SVGAGI. The J segment lost 4 bases and the V segment lost 4 bases, leaving 3 bases of the junction unmatched. The CDR3 runs to 14 residues. The CDR3 loop is CASSFDRVTGELFF. Written as DNA, the CDR3 is TGTGCCAGCAGTTTCGACAGGGTCACCGGGGAGCTGTTTTTT.

V gene TRBV18 combines with J gene TRBJ2-7; the D gene is possibly TRBD1 (5 bases). The CDR3 covers 15 residues. Germline-derived CDR1 and CDR2 are KGHSH and LQKENI. Trimming took off 6 bases at V and 3 bases at J, with 18 bases between the two ends. Here the CDR3 DNA reads TGTGCCAGCTCCCCGGAAGGGGTCTCTCTCTACGAGCAGTACTTC. Its protein is CASSPEGVSLYEQYF.

In its sample, this clone was seen a few times. The gene calls are TRBV28 and TRBJ2-7; 7 nucleotides line up with TRBD2. Germline CDR1 is MDHEN and CDR2 is SYDVKM. V dropped 3 bases and J dropped 2; count of bases not matched to a gene: 10. This CDR3 spans 16 amino acids. CDR3 region: CASSFASSGHPYEQYF. For the CDR3, the DNA is TGTGCCAGCAGTTTCGCTTCTAGCGGTCATCCCTACGAGCAGTACTTC.

The count of this clone is one. V and J are TRBV27 and TRBJ2-2; 14 bases are shared with TRBD2. This CDR3 has 16 amino acids. The V gene end was trimmed by 0 bases and the J gene end by 8 bases; junction bases not matched to a gene: 2. The germline gives CDR1 MNHEY, CDR2 SMNVEV (reference sequence). The DNA for the CDR3 is TGTGCCAGCAGTTTATCGGGACTAGCGGGAGCGGGGGAGCTGTTTTTT. Amino acids: CASSLSGLAGAGELFF.

The V gene is TRBV30, the J gene TRBJ2-1, with D uncertain. Germline CDR1 and CDR2: GTSNPN and SVGIG (reference sequence). Trimming took 2 bases from V and 4 from J, leaving 18 bases between them. The CDR3 runs to 16 residues. The CDR3, as DNA: TGTGCCTGGAGTACGGGTAGCCTAAAAGTTTACAATGAGCAGTTCTTC. This gives the protein CAWSTGSLKVYNEQFF.

Note on this clone: At one boundary the junction diverges from the germline segment, which might be a read error. The V and J genes are TRBV13 and TRBJ2-3; 7 nucleotides align to TRBD2. The germline gives CDR1 PRHDT, CDR2 FYEKMQ (reference sequence). The CDR3 sequence is 16 residues long. The CDR3, as DNA: TGTGCCAGCAGTATCAAGGTGGGAGGGATCACAGATACACAGTATTTT. This translates into CASSIKVGGITDTQYF.